This T cell receptor (beta chain) stems from a study of T cell responses to AZD1222 COVID-19 vaccine. The assay was immunoSEQ multiplex PCR, and TCRdb's table has in-frame clones only and misses some. The sample has around 100,000 clones; over 90% are singletons. A single count supports this clone. Its antigen is undetermined. The CDR3 spans 15 residues. The V end lost 3 bases, the J end lost 0 bases, and 9 bases lay between the germline ends. Germline CDR1 KGHSH, CDR2 LQKENI. Study-wide findings and caveats: Vaccine-associated CD4 TCRs ranged over spike, dominating at 160-218 and 743-854. Baseline seropositives among AZD1222 recipients totaled only 5 to 7.

V and J are TRBV18 and TRBJ1-3; no clear D gene. The starting material was peripheral blood, obtained on day 0 of AZD1222 vaccination. The sequence came from an adult in good health. CDR3 nucleotides: TGTGCCAGCTCACCGTCGGAAAGCTCTGGAAACACCATATATTTT. It is translated as CASSPSESSGNTIYF. Supplemented by reference TRBV18 and TRBJ1-3, the full variable domain reads NAGVMQNPRHLVRRRGQEARLRCSPMKGHSHVYWYRQLPEEGLKFMVYLQKENIIDESGMPKERFSAEFPKEGPSILRIQQVVRGDSAAYFCASSPSESSGNTIYFGEGSWLTVV.